This T cell receptor beta chain was recorded in a study of neurological immune-mediated disorders. From 15-18 subjects, every sequencing run obtained over 190 million TCR-beta sequences. TCRdb passed the 5' RACE reads through MiXCR, listing each CDR3 protein once. The data contain about 53,000 distinct CDR3 sequences, 7% to 10% of them singletons. V lost 6 bases, J lost 3 bases, and 14 bases lay in between. This CDR3 has 15 amino acids. Germline V gene data show CDR1 as MNHEY and CDR2 as SVGAGI. The study's findings and limits: The absence of shared CDR3 amino acid sequences among expanded clones across subjects suggests private repertoires in all groups.

About this clonotype: No antigen is known for it.

Time point of the sample: longitudinal time-point 3. Unsorted libraries were prepared from 2 million PBMCs that had been stored at -80 C. V gene TRBV6-5 combines with J gene TRBJ2-2, with D perhaps TRBD1 (6 bases). Sequencing was done on a sample of PBMCs. The sequence was obtained from a woman between 40 and 55 years old in good health. The chain's CDR3 is CASRRSRTDTGELFF. The CDR3 region has the DNA TGTGCCAGCAGGAGATCCAGGACAGACACCGGGGAGCTGTTTTTT.